The source of this T cell receptor (beta chain) is a study of cytomegalovirus exposure and HLA in healthy donors. Study findings and constraints: Presence/absence analyses supposed approximately even sequencing depth among donors. In a later analysis, V- and J-gene trimming of beta chains associated with a DCLRE1C missense variant, replicated independently. What TCR beta sequences reportedly achieved was accurate prediction of HLA-A and HLA-B alleles in most subjects.

This PCR relied on a set of 60 Vbeta primers and 13 Jbeta primers. Using immunoSEQ multiplex PCR, the repertoire was profiled, and TCRdb retains in-frame clones only, with some absent. The table has 150,000 to 200,000 clones, about 80% seen once. As regards this clone: The target antigen is unknown.

This TCR came from a woman between 18 and 30 years old in good health and CMV-seropositive. The material sequenced was PBMCs.

The CDR3 spells CASSSSGQNNSPLHF. CDR3 bases: TGTGCCAGCAGCTCTTCGGGACAGAATAATTCACCCCTCCACTTT. The rearrangement uses TRBV11-2 and TRBJ1-6; TRBD1 agrees at 7 bases. The CDR3 runs 15 residues. Trimming cost V 4 bases and J 5 bases; bases outside gene matches: 5. Germline-derived CDR1 and CDR2 are SGHAT and FQNNGV.